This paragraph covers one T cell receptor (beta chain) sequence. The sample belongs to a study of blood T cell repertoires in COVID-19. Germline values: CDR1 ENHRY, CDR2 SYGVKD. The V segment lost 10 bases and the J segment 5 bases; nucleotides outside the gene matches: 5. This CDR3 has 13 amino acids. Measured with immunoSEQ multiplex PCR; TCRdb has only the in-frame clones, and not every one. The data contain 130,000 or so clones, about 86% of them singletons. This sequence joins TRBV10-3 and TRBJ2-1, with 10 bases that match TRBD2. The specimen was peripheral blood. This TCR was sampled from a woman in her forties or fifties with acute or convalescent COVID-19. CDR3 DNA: TGTGCCACCGAGCGGGGGGGGGACAATGAGCAGTTCTTC. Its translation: CATERGGDNEQFF.